This paragraph covers one TCR beta chain sequence. Its antigen is not identified. According to the study, TCR beta libraries were built with iRepertoire HTBI primers and CDR3-region Arm-PCR. From the multiplex PCR reads, TCRdb called clonotypes with MiXCR, one entry per CDR3 protein. Altogether about 420,000 distinct CDR3 sequences are present, over 15% being singletons, with the ten largest covering 20% to 25%. The sample comes from a study of regulatory T cells in long-lasting Graves disease. The study, taken as a whole, reports: Newly diagnosed patients had higher TCR diversity than persistent Graves' patients did. Study of thyroid tissue was not done, with only peripheral blood studied.

Time point reported: newly diagnosed GD, antithyroid drugs for less than 3 months. Scientists built the TCR library using RNA that was extracted from PBMCs. Looked up from germline, CDR1 is SNHLY and CDR2 is FYNNEI. The CDR3 sequence is 16 residues long. Trimming took 4 bases from V and 4 from J; bases not matched to a gene: 9. This sample was also put to use in a study of T cells in Graves' hyperthyroidism and ophthalmopathy. That study adds: TCR CDR3 underwent first-round RT-PCR with the HTBI primer set. Blood samples included most of the expanded thyroid clonotypes exceeding 0.001.

The receptor comes from a woman between 18 and 29 years old with Graves disease. The sequencing used peripheral blood mononuclear cells (PBMCs), collected at new diagnosis, from a patient treated with antithyroid drugs. The V and J genes are TRBV2 and TRBJ2-1; 8 bases line up with TRBD2. The CDR3 sequence is CASSVLADTGYNEQFF. In nucleotides, the CDR3 is TGTGCCAGCAGTGTACTAGCGGATACGGGGTACAATGAGCAGTTCTTC. The variable domain in full, with the rest retrieved from reference TRBV2 and TRBJ2-1, is EPEVTQTPSHQVTQMGQEVILRCVPISNHLYFYWYRQILGQKVEFLVSFYNNEISEKSEIFDDQFSVERPDGSNFTLKIRSTKLEDSAMYFCASSVLADTGYNEQFFGPGTRLTVL.